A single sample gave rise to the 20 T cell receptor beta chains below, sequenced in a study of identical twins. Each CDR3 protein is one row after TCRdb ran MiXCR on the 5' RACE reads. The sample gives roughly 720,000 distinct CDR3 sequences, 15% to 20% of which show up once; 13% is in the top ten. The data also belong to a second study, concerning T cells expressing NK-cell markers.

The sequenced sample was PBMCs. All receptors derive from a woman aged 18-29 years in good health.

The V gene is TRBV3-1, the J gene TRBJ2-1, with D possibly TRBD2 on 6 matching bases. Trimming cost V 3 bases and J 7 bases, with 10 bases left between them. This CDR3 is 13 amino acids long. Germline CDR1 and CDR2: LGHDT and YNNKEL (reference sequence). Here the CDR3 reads CASSQEGPNEQFF. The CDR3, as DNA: TGTGCCAGCAGCCAGGAGGGGCCTAATGAGCAGTTCTTC.

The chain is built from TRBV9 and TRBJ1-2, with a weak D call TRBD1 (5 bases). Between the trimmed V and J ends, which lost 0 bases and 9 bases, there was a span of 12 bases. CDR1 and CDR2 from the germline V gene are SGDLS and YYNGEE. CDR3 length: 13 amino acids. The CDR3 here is CASSVGRGSSYTF. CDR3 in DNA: TGTGCCAGCAGCGTAGGTAGGGGTTCGAGCTACACCTTC.

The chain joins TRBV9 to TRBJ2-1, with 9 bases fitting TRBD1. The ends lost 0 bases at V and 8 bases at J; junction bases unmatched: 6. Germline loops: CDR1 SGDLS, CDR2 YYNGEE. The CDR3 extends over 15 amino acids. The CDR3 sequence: CASSVAGQGRDEQFF. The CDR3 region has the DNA TGTGCCAGCAGCGTAGCAGGACAGGGGAGGGATGAGCAGTTCTTC.

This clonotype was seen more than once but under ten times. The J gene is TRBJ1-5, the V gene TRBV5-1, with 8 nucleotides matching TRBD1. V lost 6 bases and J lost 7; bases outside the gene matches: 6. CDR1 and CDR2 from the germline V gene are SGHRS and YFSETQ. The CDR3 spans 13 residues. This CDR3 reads CASNQGAGQPQHF. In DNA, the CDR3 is TGCGCCAGCAACCAGGGGGCTGGGCAGCCCCAGCATTTT.

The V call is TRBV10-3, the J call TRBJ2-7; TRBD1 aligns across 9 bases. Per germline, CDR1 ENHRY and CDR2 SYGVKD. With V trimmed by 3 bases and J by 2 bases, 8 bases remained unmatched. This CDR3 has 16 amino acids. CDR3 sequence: CAISEPGQGQAYEQYF. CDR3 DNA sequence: TGTGCCATCAGTGAACCGGGACAGGGCCAAGCCTACGAGCAGTACTTC.

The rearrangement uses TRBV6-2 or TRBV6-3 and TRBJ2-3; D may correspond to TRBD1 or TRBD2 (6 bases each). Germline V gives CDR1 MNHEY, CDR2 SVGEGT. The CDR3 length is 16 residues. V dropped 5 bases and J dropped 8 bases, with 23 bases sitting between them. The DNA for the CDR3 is TGTGCCAGCAGTCCTAACAGAGGGGGGAGAGCTACTACGCAGTATTTT. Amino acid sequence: CASSPNRGGRATTQYF.

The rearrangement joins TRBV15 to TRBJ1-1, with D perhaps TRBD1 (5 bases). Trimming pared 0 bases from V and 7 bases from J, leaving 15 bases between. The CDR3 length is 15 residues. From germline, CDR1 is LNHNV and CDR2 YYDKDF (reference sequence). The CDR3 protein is CATSRDRRGEVEAFF. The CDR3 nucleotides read TGTGCCACCAGCAGAGATCGACGGGGGGAGGTTGAAGCTTTCTTT.

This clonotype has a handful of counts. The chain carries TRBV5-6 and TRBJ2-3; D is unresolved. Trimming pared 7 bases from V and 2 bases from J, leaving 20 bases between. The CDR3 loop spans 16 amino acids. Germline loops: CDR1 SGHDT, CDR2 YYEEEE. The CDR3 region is CASRSSSRVLTDTQYF. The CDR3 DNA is TGTGCCAGCCGCTCTTCCTCCCGCGTCCTCACAGATACGCAGTATTTT.

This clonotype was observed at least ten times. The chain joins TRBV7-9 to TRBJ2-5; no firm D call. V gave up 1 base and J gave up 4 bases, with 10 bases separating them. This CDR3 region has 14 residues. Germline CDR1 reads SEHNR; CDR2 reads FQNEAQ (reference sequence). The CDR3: CASSLVLSRETQYF. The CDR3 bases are TGTGCCAGCAGCTTAGTTCTGAGTCGAGAGACCCAGTACTTC.

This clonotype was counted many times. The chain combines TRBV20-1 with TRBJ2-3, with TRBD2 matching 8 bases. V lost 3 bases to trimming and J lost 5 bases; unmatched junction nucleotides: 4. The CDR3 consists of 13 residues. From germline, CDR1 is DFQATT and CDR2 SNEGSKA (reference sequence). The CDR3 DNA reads TGCAGTGCTAGCCCAACTAGCGGAGATACGCAGTATTTT. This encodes CSASPTSGDTQYF.

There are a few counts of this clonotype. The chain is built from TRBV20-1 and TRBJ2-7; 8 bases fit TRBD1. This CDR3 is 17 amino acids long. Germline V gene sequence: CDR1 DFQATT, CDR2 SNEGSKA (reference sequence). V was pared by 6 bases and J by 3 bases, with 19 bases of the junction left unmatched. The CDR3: CSAKPADRAIGYYEQYF. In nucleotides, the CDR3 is TGCAGTGCGAAACCCGCGGACAGGGCGATAGGGTACTACGAGCAGTACTTC.

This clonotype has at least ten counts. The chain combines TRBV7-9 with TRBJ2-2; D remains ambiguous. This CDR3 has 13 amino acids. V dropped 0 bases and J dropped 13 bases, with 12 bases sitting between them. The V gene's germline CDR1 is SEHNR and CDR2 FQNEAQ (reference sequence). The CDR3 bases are TGTGCCAGCAGCTTAGCGGCGGCCGGAGTGCTGTTTTTT. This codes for CASSLAAAGVLFF.

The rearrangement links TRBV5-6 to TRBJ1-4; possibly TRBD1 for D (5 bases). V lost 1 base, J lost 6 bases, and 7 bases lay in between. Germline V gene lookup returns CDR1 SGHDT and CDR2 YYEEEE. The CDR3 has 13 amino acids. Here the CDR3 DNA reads TGTGCCAGCAGCTTGCGCAGGGATGAAAAACTGTTTTTT. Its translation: CASSLRRDEKLFF.

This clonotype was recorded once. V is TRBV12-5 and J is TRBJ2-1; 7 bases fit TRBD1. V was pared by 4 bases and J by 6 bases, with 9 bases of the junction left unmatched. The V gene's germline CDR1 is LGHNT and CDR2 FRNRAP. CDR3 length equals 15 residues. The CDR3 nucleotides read TGTGCTAGTGGTTCACCAAGGACAGGCCGCAATGAGCAGTTCTTC. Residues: CASGSPRTGRNEQFF. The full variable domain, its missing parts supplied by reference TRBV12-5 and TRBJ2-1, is DARVTQTPRHKVTEMGQEVTMRCQPILGHNTVFWYRQTMMQGLELLAYFRNRAPLDDSGMPKDRFSAEMPDATLATLKIQPSEPRDSAVYFCASGSPRTGRNEQFFGPGTRLTVL.

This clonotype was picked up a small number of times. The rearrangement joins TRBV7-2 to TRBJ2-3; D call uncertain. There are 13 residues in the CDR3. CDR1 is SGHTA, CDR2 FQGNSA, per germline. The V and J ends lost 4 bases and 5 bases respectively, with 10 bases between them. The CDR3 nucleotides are TGTGCCAGCAGCTCCACGATCAGAGATACGCAGTATTTT. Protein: CASSSTIRDTQYF.

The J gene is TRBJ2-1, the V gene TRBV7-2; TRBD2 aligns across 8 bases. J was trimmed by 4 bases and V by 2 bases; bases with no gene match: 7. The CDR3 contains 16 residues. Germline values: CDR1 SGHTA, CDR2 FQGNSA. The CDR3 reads CASSLSGGPLYNEQFF. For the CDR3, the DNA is TGTGCCAGCAGCTTAAGCGGGGGCCCCCTTTACAATGAGCAGTTCTTC.

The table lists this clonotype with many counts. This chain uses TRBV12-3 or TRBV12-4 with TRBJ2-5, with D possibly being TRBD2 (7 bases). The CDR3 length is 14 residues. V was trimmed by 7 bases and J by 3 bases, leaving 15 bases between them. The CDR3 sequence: CASTMGGGEETQYF. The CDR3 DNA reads TGTGCCAGCACCATGGGAGGGGGAGAAGAGACCCAGTACTTC.

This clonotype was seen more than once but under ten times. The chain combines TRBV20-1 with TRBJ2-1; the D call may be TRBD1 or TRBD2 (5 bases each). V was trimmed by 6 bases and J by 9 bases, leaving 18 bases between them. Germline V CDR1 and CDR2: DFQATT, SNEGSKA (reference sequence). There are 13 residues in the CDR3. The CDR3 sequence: CSAEGRLTSEQFF. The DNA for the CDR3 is TGCAGTGCCGAGGGGCGCCTTACAAGTGAGCAGTTCTTC.

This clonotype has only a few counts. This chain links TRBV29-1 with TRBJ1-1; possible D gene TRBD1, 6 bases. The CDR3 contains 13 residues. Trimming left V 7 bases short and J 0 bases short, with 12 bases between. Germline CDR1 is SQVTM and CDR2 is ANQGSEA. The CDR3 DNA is TGCAGCGGCATCAGGGGTATGAACACTGAAGCTTTCTTT. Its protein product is CSGIRGMNTEAFF.

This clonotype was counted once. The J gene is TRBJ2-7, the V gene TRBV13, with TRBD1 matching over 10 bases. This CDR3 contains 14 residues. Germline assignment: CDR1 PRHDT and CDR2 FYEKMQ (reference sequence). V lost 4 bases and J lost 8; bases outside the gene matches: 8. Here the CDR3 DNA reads TGTGCCAGCAGCTCGGGGACAGGGGACTTCAAGCAGTACTTC. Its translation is CASSSGTGDFKQYF.